These 30 T cell receptor beta chains share one sample of origin, sequenced in a study of T cells after yellow fever vaccination. TCRdb reprocessed the 5' RACE reads with MiXCR, giving one entry per CDR3 protein. The repertoire has a few hundred thousand distinct CDR3 sequences, around 16% of them found once; the top ten carry 15% to 20%. Sequencing used PBMCs, obtained 5 days after the first yellow fever vaccination. These receptor sequences come from a young man who received the YFV17D yellow fever vaccine.

J is TRBJ2-7 and V is TRBV19; D is undetermined. V lost 8 bases and J 3 bases, leaving 14 bases between the germline ends. Germline assignment: CDR1 LNHDA and CDR2 SQIVND (reference sequence). The CDR3 totals 13 residues. The CDR3, as DNA: TGTGCCAGTGGAATAAGCGTCAACTACGAGCAGTACTTC. The encoded protein is CASGISVNYEQYF. The complete variable domain, with remaining parts taken from reference TRBV19 and TRBJ2-7, reads DGGITQSPKYLFRKEGQNVTLSCEQNLNHDAMYWYRQDPGQGLRLIYYSQIVNDFQKGDIAEGYSVSREKKESFPLTVTSAQKNPTAFYLCASGISVNYEQYFGPGTRLTVT.

Only a few counts were recorded for this clonotype. The J gene is TRBJ2-5, the V gene TRBV11-2; TRBD1 matches 8 bases. With 5 bases clipped from V and 5 bases from J, the junction kept 7 bases outside the gene matches. CDR3 length: 14 amino acids. Germline lookup yields CDR1 SGHAT and CDR2 FQNNGV. The CDR3 nucleotides read TGTGCCAGCAGCGACAGGGGTCGAGGGGAGACCCAGTACTTC. This encodes CASSDRGRGETQYF.

This clonotype turned up a few times. The V gene is TRBV20-1, the J gene TRBJ1-6; tentatively, D is TRBD1 (5 bases). CDR3 size: 12 residues. Germline lookup yields CDR1 DFQATT and CDR2 SNEGSKA (reference sequence). Between the trimmed V and J ends, which lost 0 bases and 9 bases, there was a span of 6 bases. CDR3 nucleotide sequence: TGCAGTGCTAGAGATCAGGGTTCACCCCTCCACTTT. Encoded protein: CSARDQGSPLHF.

This clonotype was observed at least ten times. V is TRBV12-3 or TRBV12-4 and J is TRBJ2-5; the match to TRBD2 covers 14 bases. The CDR3 runs 13 residues. The V segment lost 5 bases and the J segment 11 bases; nucleotides outside the gene matches: 4. The CDR3 DNA follows: TGTGCCAGCAGTCCGGGACTAGCGGGGGTACAGTACTTC. Translating gives CASSPGLAGVQYF.

A few counts support this clonotype. This rearrangement joins TRBV4-1 to TRBJ2-4, with D hard to call. With 4 bases removed from V and 3 bases from J, the gap between germline ends came to 19 bases. Germline CDR1 MGHRA, CDR2 YSYEKL. This CDR3 spans 17 amino acids. The CDR3 spells CASSRPGESEDKNIQYF. DNA for the CDR3: TGCGCCAGCAGCCGCCCCGGCGAGTCTGAGGACAAAAACATTCAGTACTTC.

There are a few counts of this clonotype. The chain couples TRBV18 to TRBJ2-2, with TRBD2 matching over 8 bases. The V gene's germline CDR1 is KGHSH and CDR2 LQKENI. The V gene end was trimmed by 0 bases and the J gene end by 4 bases; junction bases not matched to a gene: 4. This CDR3 comprises 16 residues. The CDR3, as DNA: TGTGCCAGCTCACCACCGACGGGGGGGCGCACCGGGGAGCTGTTTTTT. Translated: CASSPPTGGRTGELFF.

This chain joins TRBV4-3 and TRBJ1-1; D unclear. Trimming cost V 0 bases and J 3 bases, with 11 bases left between them. CDR1 and CDR2 from the germline V gene are LGHNA and YSLEER. This CDR3 contains 15 residues. In DNA form, the CDR3 reads TGCGCCAGCAGCCAAGATATGGGTCGGGACACTGAAGCTTTCTTT. The encoded protein is CASSQDMGRDTEAFF.

This clonotype was detected only a few times. J is TRBJ2-3 and V is TRBV29-1, with D hard to call. The V end was cut by 3 bases, the J end by 5 bases, with 9 bases between. This CDR3 is built from 12 residues. From germline, CDR1 is SQVTM and CDR2 ANQGSEA. The CDR3: CSVELPGDTQYF. As DNA, the CDR3 is TGCAGCGTTGAGTTACCGGGAGATACGCAGTATTTT.

The chain joins TRBV6-4 to TRBJ2-3; 15 bases are shared with TRBD2. The germline CDR1 and CDR2 sequences are MRHNA and SNTAGT. V lost 6 bases, J lost 6 bases, and 10 bases stayed unmatched. This CDR3 is 17 amino acids long. CDR3 DNA: TGTGCCAGCAGGTCCCCGGGACTAGCGGGGGGAGGGGATACGCAGTATTTT. Translation gives CASRSPGLAGGGDTQYF.

The rearrangement joins TRBV4-1 to TRBJ2-7, with a possible D match to TRBD2 (5 bases). Germline V gene sequence: CDR1 MGHRA, CDR2 YSYEKL. The CDR3 is made up of 14 amino acids. The ends were cut back, 5 bases at V and 5 bases at J, with 16 bases in the middle. The CDR3, as DNA: TGCGCCAGCAGCTTCAGACCGGGAACAGACGAGCAGTACGTC. This translates into CASSFRPGTDEQYV.

This chain links TRBV4-3 with TRBJ2-7; TRBD1 agrees at 7 bases. The germline V gene has CDR1 LGHNA and CDR2 YSLEER. The trim removed 4 bases at V and 9 bases at J, leaving 9 bases unmatched. This CDR3 region has 13 residues. CDR3 sequence reads: CASSPNWDSLQYF. The DNA for the CDR3 is TGCGCCAGCAGCCCGAACTGGGACAGCCTGCAGTACTTC.

V gene TRBV29-1 combines with J gene TRBJ1-2; D is undetermined. Per germline, CDR1 SQVTM and CDR2 ANQGSEA. This CDR3 has 14 residues. V gave up 1 base and J gave up 4 bases, with 13 bases separating them. CDR3: CSVEVPDGSYGYTF. Written as DNA, the CDR3 is TGCAGCGTTGAAGTTCCGGACGGCTCCTATGGCTACACCTTC.

This clonotype has a count of ten or more. The chain has TRBV12-3 or TRBV12-4 and TRBJ2-4; D is uncertain. V was pared by 6 bases and J by 0 bases, with 12 bases between. The CDR3 is 15 residues long. The CDR3 reads CASSPCRQAKNIQYF. The DNA for the CDR3 is TGTGCCAGCAGCCCATGCAGGCAAGCCAAAAACATTCAGTACTTC.

This clonotype was detected only a few times. This chain's CDR3 is CASGLVRTGEQYF. CDR3 sequence (DNA): TGTGCTAGTGGTTTGGTACGCACTGGCGAGCAGTACTTC. V gene TRBV12-5 combines with J gene TRBJ2-7, with no clear D. The CDR3 has 13 amino acids. Looked up from germline, CDR1 is LGHNT and CDR2 is FRNRAP. With 0 bases removed from V and 6 bases from J, the gap between germline ends came to 9 bases.

This clonotype has only one observation. The genes are TRBV7-2 and TRBJ1-2; tentative D call: TRBD1 (5 bases). The CDR3 length is 14 residues. V was cut by 4 bases and J by 4 bases, with 13 bases left in between. The germline V gene encodes CDR1 SGHTA and CDR2 FQGNSA. As DNA, the CDR3 is TGTGCCAGCAGCTCCCCGGGCAGGGTCTATGGCTACACCTTC. Encoded protein: CASSSPGRVYGYTF.

The chain couples TRBV4-3 to TRBJ1-1, with D perhaps TRBD1 (5 bases). Trimming took 4 bases from V and 2 from J, leaving 17 bases between them. Germline CDR1 is LGHNA and CDR2 is YSLEER. The CDR3 runs 16 residues. The CDR3 DNA is TGCGCCAGCAGCCCCCGATGGGCGGGGACCAACACTGAAGCTTTCTTT. This gives the protein CASSPRWAGTNTEAFF.

The sample holds a few counts of this clonotype. DNA of the CDR3: TGTGCCAGCATTCTCGAGGGGGCCGGCGGCTACACCTTC. Its protein is CASILEGAGGYTF. This chain uses TRBV2 with TRBJ1-2; TRBD1 agrees at 7 bases. After removal of 7 bases from V and 8 bases from J, the junction contained 10 bases not matched to a gene. This CDR3 is built from 13 residues. The germline V gene has CDR1 SNHLY and CDR2 FYNNEI.

The chain joins TRBV5-1 to TRBJ2-1; 10 bases line up with TRBD2. J was trimmed by 9 bases and V by 0 bases; bases with no gene match: 3. Germline V gene data show CDR1 as SGHRS and CDR2 as YFSETQ. This CDR3 region has 14 residues. CDR3 DNA sequence: TGCGCCAGCAGCTTGGGACTAGCGGGCCTTGAGCAGTTCTTC. It encodes CASSLGLAGLEQFF.

This chain joins TRBV10-1 and TRBJ2-7, with D perhaps TRBD1 (5 bases). The CDR3 has 12 residues. The germline gives CDR1 WNHNN, CDR2 SYGVQD (reference sequence). V was pared by 5 bases and J by 10 bases, with 15 bases between. DNA of the CDR3: TGCGCCAGCAGTTCCTGGGGCAGCCCACAGTACTTC. Its translation: CASSSWGSPQYF.

Turning to this clonotype: The junction and the germline gene differ at one end; a read error may be behind it. V is TRBV7-3 and J is TRBJ2-2, with 9 bases identical to TRBD2. The CDR3 totals 17 residues. Per germline, CDR1 SGHTA and CDR2 FQGTGA. The CDR3 coding sequence is TGTTCCAGCAGCTTAAAAGCTAGCGGGGAGGGCACCGGGGAGCTGTTTTTT. Residues: CSSSLKASGEGTGELFF.

V usage is TRBV10-3 and J usage is TRBJ2-5; D is perhaps TRBD1 (5 bases). The CDR3 loop spans 13 amino acids. V shed 6 bases and J shed 4 bases, with 12 bases lying between them. CDR1 and CDR2 from the germline V gene are ENHRY and SYGVKD. In DNA, the CDR3 is TGTGCCATCAGGGGTACAAGGGGAGAGACCCAGTACTTC. It is translated as CAIRGTRGETQYF.

The gene calls are TRBV27 and TRBJ2-7, with TRBD1 matching over 11 bases. The CDR3 has 13 amino acids. From germline, CDR1 is MNHEY and CDR2 SMNVEV (reference sequence). With V trimmed by 7 bases and J by 2 bases, 1 base remained unmatched. The CDR3 region is CASKGQGAYEQYF. The CDR3 DNA is TGTGCCAGCAAGGGACAGGGGGCCTACGAGCAGTACTTC.

The chain couples TRBV7-9 to TRBJ2-2; 9 bases fit TRBD1. The germline V gene encodes CDR1 SEHNR and CDR2 FQNEAQ (reference sequence). V lost 7 bases and J lost 6; bases outside the gene matches: 6. The CDR3 consists of 14 residues. The CDR3 DNA sequence: TGTGCCAGCACCCAACAGGGGGCGGCCGGGGAGCTGTTTTTT. This codes for CASTQQGAAGELFF.

A word on this clonotype: The junction departs from germline at one end; a sequencing error may be responsible. The chain combines TRBV28 with TRBJ1-6; a possible D gene is TRBD1 (5 bases). This CDR3 region has 16 residues. CDR1 MDHEN and CDR2 SYDVKM come from the germline V gene. Here the CDR3 reads CAISLGVVTVNSPLHF. CDR3 nucleotides: TGTGCCATCAGTTTAGGGGTCGTGACTGTAAATTCACCCCTCCACTTT. The variable domain in full, completed from reference TRBV28 and TRBJ1-6, reads DVKVTQSSRYLVKRTGEKVFLECVQDMDHENMFWYRQDPGLGLRLIYFSYDVKMKEKGDIPEGYSVSREKKERFSLILESASTNQTSMYLCAISLGVVTVNSPLHFGNGTRLTVT.

The genes are TRBV19 and TRBJ2-3, with TRBD1 identical over 7 bases. CDR1 is LNHDA and CDR2 is SQIVND in the germline V gene (reference sequence). This CDR3 contains 18 residues. The J segment lost 4 bases and the V segment lost 5 bases, leaving 18 bases of the junction unmatched. The CDR3 coding sequence is TGTGCCAGTAGTGTTGGGACAGATTTGGGGTTCCTACCAGATACGCAGTATTTT. Amino acid sequence: CASSVGTDLGFLPDTQYF.

This clonotype was found many times. The chain combines TRBV20-1 with TRBJ2-2; D is unresolved. The V gene's germline CDR1 is DFQATT and CDR2 SNEGSKA (reference sequence). V was cut by 3 bases and J by 1 base, with 6 bases left in between. The CDR3 length is 13 residues. This chain's CDR3 is CSARVVNTGELFF. CDR3 nucleotides: TGCAGTGCTAGGGTAGTGAACACCGGGGAGCTGTTTTTT.

The J gene is TRBJ2-2, the V gene TRBV12-3 or TRBV12-4; D possibly uses TRBD1 or TRBD2 (5 bases each). The CDR3 is made up of 12 amino acids. Trimming took off 6 bases at V and 11 bases at J, with 13 bases between the two ends. The CDR3 region is CASSPPGLELFF. In nucleotides, the CDR3 is TGTGCCAGCAGCCCCCCGGGGCTCGAGCTGTTTTTT.

The chain carries TRBV7-2 and TRBJ1-2; maybe TRBD1 (5 bases). The CDR3 is 14 amino acids. Trimming shortened V by 4 bases and J by 3 bases, and 12 bases separated the two germline ends. Germline V gene data show CDR1 as SGHTA and CDR2 as FQGNSA. The CDR3 coding sequence is TGTGCCAGCAGCTCGGGACCGACCGACTATGGCTACACCTTC. It translates to CASSSGPTDYGYTF.

The chain links TRBV6-4 to TRBJ1-1, with D possibly matching TRBD1 (6 bases). In germline, CDR1 is MRHNA, CDR2 SNTAGT. Trimming took 8 bases from V and 0 from J, leaving 22 bases between them. This CDR3 has 17 amino acids. The CDR3, as DNA: TGTGCCAGCGAGGGCCGAGCGAGACAGGTCATGAACACTGAAGCTTTCTTT. Residues: CASEGRARQVMNTEAFF.

There are many counts of this clonotype. This chain connects TRBV12-3 or TRBV12-4 to TRBJ2-2; D not resolved. V lost 3 bases, J lost 5 bases, and 1 base lay in between. CDR3 size: 11 residues. CDR3 amino acids: CASSFTGELFF. The CDR3 nucleotides read TGTGCCAGCAGTTTTACCGGGGAGCTGTTTTTT.